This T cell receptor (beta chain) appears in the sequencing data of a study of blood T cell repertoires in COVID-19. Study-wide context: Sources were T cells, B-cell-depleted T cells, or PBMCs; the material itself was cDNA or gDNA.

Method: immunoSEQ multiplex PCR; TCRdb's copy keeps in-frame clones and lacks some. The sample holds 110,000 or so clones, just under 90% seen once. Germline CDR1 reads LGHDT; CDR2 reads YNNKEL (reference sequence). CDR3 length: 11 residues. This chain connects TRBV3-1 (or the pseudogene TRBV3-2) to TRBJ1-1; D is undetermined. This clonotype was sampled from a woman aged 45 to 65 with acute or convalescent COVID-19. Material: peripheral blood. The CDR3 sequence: CAVSTNTEAFF. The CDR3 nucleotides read TGTGCTGTAAGTACTAACACTGAAGCTTTCTTT.